The entry that follows covers one T cell receptor beta chain sequence. A second roughly 6 to 11 cycle PCR used barcoded and J-beta primers. One entry per CDR3 protein, called by TCRdb with MiXCR from the 5' RACE reads. Found here are around 620,000 distinct CDR3 sequences, 25% to 30% of them singletons; the top ten hold roughly 18%. Germline V gives CDR1 MRHNA, CDR2 SNTAGT. There are 15 residues in the CDR3. Between the trimmed V and J ends, which lost 2 bases and 4 bases, there was a span of 14 bases. These data originate in a study of blood T cells in healthy people across ages. The sequencing sample was made of blood. V is TRBV6-4 and J is TRBJ1-1; D is uncertain. This clonotype was sampled from a woman in her 70s in good health. CDR3 amino acids: CASSDLNKLGTEAFF. CDR3 nucleotides: TGTGCCAGCAGTGACCTGAATAAACTCGGCACTGAAGCTTTCTTT.